The 23 T cell receptor beta chains below were found in one sample sequenced in a study of TIL therapy for anti-PD-1-resistant metastatic lung cancer. Sequencing used immunoSEQ v3. Assay: immunoSEQ multiplex PCR; the TCRdb copy retains only in-frame clones and omits some. There are tens of thousands of clones in the sample; more than 75% occur only once, and about 2.5% lies in the top ten. Specified time point: pre-treatment sample, taken before nivolumab and TIL therapy. Sequencing used blood, obtained at baseline. The receptors stem from a person between 25 and 80 years old with non-small cell lung cancer.

The CDR3 nucleotides are TGTGCCAGCAGTTTAATGGGAAACACCATATATTTT. This codes for CASSLMGNTIYF. This chain connects TRBV28 to TRBJ1-3; D is uncertain. V dropped 2 bases and J dropped 4 bases, with 3 bases sitting between them. CDR3 length: 12 amino acids. Germline loops: CDR1 MDHEN, CDR2 SYDVKM.

This clone turned up a few times. V gene TRBV6-4 combines with J gene TRBJ1-5, with D perhaps TRBD1 (5 bases). The germline CDR1 and CDR2 sequences are MRHNA and SNTAGT. CDR3 length equals 13 residues. Trimming shortened V by 3 bases and J by 5 bases, and 8 bases separated the two germline ends. The DNA of the CDR3 is TGTGCCAGCAGTGAGGGGGAGGATCAGCCCCAGCATTTT. This encodes CASSEGEDQPQHF.

The rearrangement links TRBV5-8 to TRBJ2-7; TRBD2 might be the D (6 bases). The CDR3 sequence is 14 residues long. The V gene lost 6 bases and the J gene lost 2 bases, with 15 bases spanning the gap. Germline loops: CDR1 SGHTS, CDR2 YDEGEE. CDR3 protein: CASTPGLITYEQYF. In DNA, the CDR3 is TGTGCCAGCACCCCGGGACTGATTACCTACGAGCAGTACTTC.

The rearrangement uses TRBV19 and TRBJ2-3, with TRBD2 matching over 10 bases. The CDR3 has 18 residues. The germline V gene encodes CDR1 LNHDA and CDR2 SQIVND (reference sequence). The V segment lost 3 bases and the J segment 4 bases; nucleotides outside the gene matches: 13. CDR3 DNA sequence: TGTGCCAGTAGTATGGGGGGAGCGGGAGGGCCACGATCAGATACGCAGTATTTT. The encoded protein is CASSMGGAGGPRSDTQYF.

The chain recombines TRBV6-1 with TRBJ2-7, with D possibly being TRBD2 (5 bases). The germline gives CDR1 MNHNS, CDR2 SASEGT. The CDR3 spans 16 residues. The V end was cut by 0 bases, the J end by 0 bases, with 12 bases between. The DNA for the CDR3 is TGTGCCAGCAGTGAAGCCCTAGCTCTAAACTCCTACGAGCAGTACTTC. Its translation is CASSEALALNSYEQYF.

J is TRBJ1-4 and V is TRBV21-1. TRBV21-1 is noted as a pseudogene. This CDR3 region has 16 residues. CDR3 coding DNA: TGTGCCAGCAGCAGCCCCTCAACGGCAACTAATGAAAAACTGTTTTTT. It is translated as CASSSPSTATNEKLFF.

This chain links TRBV6-4 with TRBJ2-7; D might be TRBD1 (5 bases). Germline loops: CDR1 MRHNA, CDR2 SNTAGT. The V and J ends lost 8 bases and 4 bases respectively, with 15 bases between them. The CDR3 is 13 residues long. The chain's CDR3 is CASAPGAGYEQYF. The CDR3, as DNA: TGTGCCAGCGCCCCTGGGGCTGGTTACGAGCAGTACTTC.

This chain links TRBV28 with TRBJ2-7, with a possible D match to TRBD1 (6 bases). Trimming took 6 bases from V and 4 from J, leaving 13 bases between them. Germline V gene data show CDR1 as MDHEN and CDR2 as SYDVKM. The CDR3 consists of 13 residues. The CDR3 nucleotides are TGTGCCAGCAGCCAGGGGACCAAGTACGAGCAGTACTTC. Translated, it gives CASSQGTKYEQYF.

The chain couples TRBV5-1 to TRBJ1-6, with D perhaps matching TRBD1 (5 bases). V was clipped by 4 bases and J by 2 bases, with 16 bases between them. Per the germline V gene, CDR1 is SGHRS and CDR2 is YFSETQ. This CDR3 is 17 amino acids long. For the CDR3, the DNA is TGCGCCAGCAGCCCGGAACAGGTCTTTCCCTATAATTCACCCCTCCACTTT. Its protein is CASSPEQVFPYNSPLHF.

The gene calls are TRBV2 and TRBJ2-7; TRBD1 matches at 7 bases. Germline loops: CDR1 SNHLY, CDR2 FYNNEI. J was trimmed by 9 bases and V by 8 bases; bases with no gene match: 13. CDR3 length: 13 residues. This chain's CDR3 is CASGDGTASGQYF. The CDR3 nucleotides are TGTGCCAGCGGGGACGGGACAGCCTCGGGGCAGTACTTC.

The rearrangement uses TRBV5-1 and TRBJ2-2; the D gene is possibly TRBD1 (6 bases). Trimming removed 6 bases at V and 2 bases at J, with 11 bases between. The CDR3 loop spans 14 amino acids. The germline gives CDR1 SGHRS, CDR2 YFSETQ. CDR3 bases: TGCGCCAGCACACAGGGCCTTAACACCGGGGAGCTGTTTTTT. Encoded protein: CASTQGLNTGELFF.

The V call is TRBV12-3 or TRBV12-4, the J call TRBJ1-5; D gene unclear. The CDR3 length is 12 residues. V was clipped by 8 bases and J by 2 bases, with 7 bases between them. The CDR3 spells CASGRGNQPQHF. The CDR3 DNA follows: TGTGCCAGCGGGAGAGGCAATCAGCCCCAGCATTTT.

The gene calls are TRBV5-1 and TRBJ2-7; 11 nucleotides line up with TRBD2. In germline, CDR1 is SGHRS, CDR2 YFSETQ. Trimming at V came to 2 bases and at J to 5 bases, leaving 3 bases not matched to a gene. There are 14 residues in the CDR3. The CDR3 DNA reads TGCGCCAGCAGCTTACTAGCGGGGGACCACGAGCAGTACTTC. Translation: CASSLLAGDHEQYF.

The CDR3 spells CASSLERSGLQPPGELFF. The CDR3 DNA reads as TGTGCCAGCAGCTTAGAGCGAAGCGGACTCCAGCCCCCCGGGGAGCTGTTTTTT. The V gene is TRBV7-8, the J gene TRBJ2-2; tentatively, D is TRBD2 (5 bases). Trimming removed 1 base at V and 6 bases at J, with 21 bases between. Germline CDR1 is SGHVS and CDR2 is FQNEAQ. The CDR3 has 18 residues.

In its sample, this clone was seen a few times. The chain uses TRBV6-5 and TRBJ1-1; D is perhaps TRBD1 (5 bases). This CDR3 is 13 amino acids long. Germline values: CDR1 MNHEY, CDR2 SVGAGI. Trimming stripped 6 bases from V and 6 bases from J, with 14 bases between. The CDR3 is CASRDAGGAEAFF. The CDR3 bases are TGTGCCAGCAGGGATGCCGGGGGGGCTGAAGCTTTCTTT.

The chain links TRBV7-8 to TRBJ1-3; D perhaps matches TRBD1 (6 bases). Trimming left V 2 bases short and J 4 bases short, with 12 bases between. This CDR3 has 15 residues. Germline CDR1 and CDR2: SGHVS and FQNEAQ. As DNA, the CDR3 is TGTGCCAGCAGCTTATACGGGGGGCAAGGAAACACCATATATTTT. This codes for CASSLYGGQGNTIYF.

The chain's CDR3 is CAWWLNGYTF. The DNA for the CDR3 is TGTGCCTGGTGGTTGAATGGCTACACCTTC. The rearrangement links TRBV30 to TRBJ1-2; D uncertain. Germline CDR1 and CDR2: GTSNPN and SVGIG (reference sequence). The CDR3 sequence is 10 residues long. Trimming stripped 5 bases from V and 6 bases from J, with 7 bases between.

This chain joins TRBV3-1 (or the pseudogene TRBV3-2) and TRBJ2-5, with a possible D match to TRBD2 (6 bases). There are 15 residues in the CDR3. V dropped 6 bases and J dropped 5 bases, with 19 bases sitting between them. Germline CDR1 is LGHDT and CDR2 is YNNKEL (reference sequence). The CDR3 DNA follows: TGTGCCAGCAGTCCCGGGGGAGTGGTGGAGGAGACCCAGTACTTC. This gives the protein CASSPGGVVEETQYF.

CDR3 protein: CASSLRWLGGNSPLHF. CDR3 bases: TGTGCCAGCAGTTTAAGGTGGCTGGGGGGTAATTCACCCCTCCACTTT. This chain links TRBV27 with TRBJ1-6; D perhaps matches TRBD1 (5 bases). Per germline, CDR1 MNHEY and CDR2 SMNVEV (reference sequence). The CDR3 spans 16 residues. With 2 bases removed from V and 6 bases from J, the gap between germline ends came to 14 bases.

The J gene is TRBJ1-1, the V gene TRBV6-4, with D unclear. Per germline, CDR1 MRHNA and CDR2 SNTAGT. Deletions cut 2 bases from V and 10 bases from J, with 11 bases between. The CDR3 contains 12 residues. This chain's CDR3 is CASSDRWGRAFF. The DNA of the CDR3 is TGTGCCAGCAGTGACCGGTGGGGTAGAGCTTTCTTT.

V and J are TRBV5-6 and TRBJ2-7; D is perhaps TRBD2 (6 bases). The germline CDR1 and CDR2 sequences are SGHDT and YYEEEE. The V end lost 0 bases, the J end lost 6 bases, and 10 bases lay between the germline ends. There are 13 residues in the CDR3. The CDR3 protein is CASSLAGGVEQYF. The CDR3 DNA is TGTGCCAGCAGCTTGGCCGGAGGGGTCGAGCAGTACTTC.

J is TRBJ2-3 and V is TRBV27, with TRBD2 matching over 9 bases. V lost 7 bases and J lost 2; bases outside the gene matches: 7. The length of the CDR3 is 15 residues. Germline CDR1 and CDR2: MNHEY and SMNVEV (reference sequence). CDR3: CASNLSGGPTDTQYF. CDR3 DNA: TGTGCCAGCAACCTGAGCGGGGGGCCCACAGATACGCAGTATTTT.

The table lists this clone with a few counts. V and J are TRBV2 and TRBJ1-5; no definite D call. Germline CDR1 and CDR2: SNHLY and FYNNEI. V lost 7 bases, J lost 0 bases, and 7 bases lay in between. CDR3 length: 13 residues. DNA for the CDR3: TGTGCCAGCACCCGAAATAGCAATCAGCCCCAGCATTTT. It yields the protein CASTRNSNQPQHF. Supplemented by reference TRBV2 and TRBJ1-5, the full variable domain reads EPEVTQTPSHQVTQMGQEVILRCVPISNHLYFYWYRQILGQKVEFLVSFYNNEISEKSEIFDDQFSVERPDGSNFTLKIRSTKLEDSAMYFCASTRNSNQPQHFGDGTRLSIL.